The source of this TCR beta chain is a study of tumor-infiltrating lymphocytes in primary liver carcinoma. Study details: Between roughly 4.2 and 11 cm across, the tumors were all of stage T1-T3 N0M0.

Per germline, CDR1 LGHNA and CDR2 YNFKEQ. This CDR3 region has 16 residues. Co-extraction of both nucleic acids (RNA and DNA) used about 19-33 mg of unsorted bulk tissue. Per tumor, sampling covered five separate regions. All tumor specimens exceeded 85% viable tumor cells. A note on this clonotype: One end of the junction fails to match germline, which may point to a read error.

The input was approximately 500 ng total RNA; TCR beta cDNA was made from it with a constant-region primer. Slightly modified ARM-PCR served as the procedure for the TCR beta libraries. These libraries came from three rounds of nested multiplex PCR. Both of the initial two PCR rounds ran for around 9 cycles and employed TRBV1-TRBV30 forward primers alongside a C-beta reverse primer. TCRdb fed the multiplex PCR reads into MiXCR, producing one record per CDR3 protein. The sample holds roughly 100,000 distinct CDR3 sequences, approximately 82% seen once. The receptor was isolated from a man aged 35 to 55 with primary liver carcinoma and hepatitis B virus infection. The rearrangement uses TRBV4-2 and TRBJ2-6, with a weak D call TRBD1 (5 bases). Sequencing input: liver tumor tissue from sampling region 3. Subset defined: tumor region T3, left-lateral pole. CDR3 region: CASSQEASSGADVLTF. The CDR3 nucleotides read TGTGCCAGCAGCCAAGAGGCAAGCTCTGGGGCCGACGTCCTGACTTTC.